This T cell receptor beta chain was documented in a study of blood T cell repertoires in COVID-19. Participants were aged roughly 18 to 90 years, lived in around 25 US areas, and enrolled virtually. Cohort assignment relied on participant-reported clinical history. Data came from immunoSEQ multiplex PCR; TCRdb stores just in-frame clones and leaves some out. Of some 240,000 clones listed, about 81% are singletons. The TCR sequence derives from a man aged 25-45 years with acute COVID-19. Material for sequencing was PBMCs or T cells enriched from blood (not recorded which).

CDR3 region: CASSQASRDTEAFF. The CDR3 nucleotides read TGTGCCAGCAGCCAAGCATCCAGGGACACTGAAGCTTTCTTT. J is TRBJ1-1 and V is TRBV4-2, with D possibly matching TRBD1 (5 bases). The CDR3 contains 14 residues. The germline gives CDR1 LGHNA, CDR2 YNFKEQ. The V and J ends lost 1 base and 3 bases respectively, with 9 bases between them.